The 16 T cell receptor beta chains in this list originate from one sample, sequenced in a study of Ad26.COV2.S vaccination and SARS-CoV-2 variants. Treatment in this sample: around 19 received Ad26.COV2.S at low or high dose, single or two shots; about 5 received placebo; per-sample allocation not given. It was on day 63 after the first vaccine or placebo injection that samples were taken. Sequencing was performed with immunoSEQ multiplex PCR; in TCRdb, only in-frame clones are kept and a portion is missing. Among roughly 500,000 clones listed, approximately 90% were seen once. The sequencing here drew on peripheral blood, taken in a trial of Ad26.COV2.S vaccine versus placebo. The receptors were gathered from a person aged 18 to 65 who received the Ad26.COV2.S COVID-19 vaccine or a placebo.

This clone was observed a single time. This chain uses TRBV11-1 with TRBJ2-3, with unresolved D. From germline, CDR1 is SGHAT and CDR2 FQDESV (reference sequence). CDR3 length equals 14 residues. V dropped 4 bases and J dropped 2 bases, with 10 bases sitting between them. CDR3 region: CASSSGFDTDTQYF. The CDR3, as DNA: TGTGCCAGCAGCTCAGGATTTGACACAGATACGCAGTATTTT.

The V gene is TRBV28, the J gene TRBJ1-5; 10 positions match TRBD1. V lost 8 bases to trimming and J lost 4 bases; unmatched junction nucleotides: 5. CDR1 is MDHEN, CDR2 SYDVKM, per germline. This CDR3 has 14 residues. The CDR3 spells CASGRDRGNQPQHF. The CDR3 DNA reads as TGTGCCAGCGGCCGGGACAGGGGTAATCAGCCCCAGCATTTT.

This rearrangement joins TRBV5-1 to TRBJ1-5, with TRBD1 as a possible D gene (5 bases). The germline V and J ends were trimmed by 4 bases and 6 bases, with 14 bases remaining between them. This CDR3 spans 14 amino acids. Germline loops: CDR1 SGHRS, CDR2 YFSETQ. The CDR3 here is CASSPDGGFQPQHF. In DNA, the CDR3 is TGCGCCAGCAGCCCGGATGGGGGGTTTCAGCCCCAGCATTTT.

The chain recombines TRBV29-1 with TRBJ1-1; D remains ambiguous. Trimming cost V 4 bases and J 4 bases, with 13 bases left between them. Per germline, CDR1 SQVTM and CDR2 ANQGSEA. The CDR3 is made up of 13 amino acids. In DNA form, the CDR3 reads TGCAGCGTTGGTAGTTGGGTCAGCACTGAAGCTTTCTTT. This encodes CSVGSWVSTEAFF. Full variable domain (missing parts from reference TRBV29-1 and TRBJ1-1): SAVISQKPSRDICQRGTSLTIQCQVDSQVTMMFWYRQQPGQSLTLIATANQGSEATYESGFVIDKFPISRPNLTFSTLTVSNMSPEDSSIYLCSVGSWVSTEAFFGQGTRLTVV.

This clone was picked up one time. The chain is built from TRBV20-1 and TRBJ2-7; D is unclear. Germline V lookup: CDR1 DFQATT, CDR2 SNEGSKA (reference sequence). The CDR3 is 13 amino acids. Between the trimmed V and J ends, which lost 3 bases and 6 bases, there was a span of 15 bases. Here the CDR3 reads CSASQLSPSEQYF. The CDR3 DNA reads as TGCAGTGCTAGTCAACTGTCCCCCTCCGAGCAGTACTTC.

The V and J genes are TRBV5-1 and TRBJ2-2; 7 bases are shared with TRBD1. This CDR3 is built from 13 residues. V was clipped by 1 base and J by 6 bases; unmatched bases: 0. In germline, CDR1 is SGHRS, CDR2 YFSETQ. The CDR3 coding sequence is TGCGCCAGCAGCTTGACAGGGGCCGGGGAGCTGTTTTTT. This sequence encodes CASSLTGAGELFF.

The chain has TRBV11-3 and TRBJ2-2; TRBD1 is a possible D gene (6 bases). Germline V gives CDR1 SGHNT, CDR2 YENEEA. The CDR3 is 15 residues long. V was pared by 1 base and J by 4 bases, with 10 bases between. DNA of the CDR3: TGTGCCAGCAGCTTAGCTGGGGGCGTCACCGGGGAGCTGTTTTTT. This sequence encodes CASSLAGGVTGELFF.

V gene TRBV6-6 combines with J gene TRBJ1-1, with no clear D. The CDR3 consists of 16 residues. Deletions cut 6 bases from V and 3 bases from J, with 20 bases between. Germline V gene lookup returns CDR1 MNHNY and CDR2 SVGAGI (reference sequence). The CDR3 coding sequence is TGTGCCAGCAGCCCCTTCTTAAGGGCCCTGGACACTGAAGCTTTCTTT. As protein: CASSPFLRALDTEAFF.

The chain employs TRBV10-3 and TRBJ2-1, with TRBD2 matching over 10 bases. From germline, CDR1 is ENHRY and CDR2 SYGVKD. Trimming took 7 bases from V and 6 from J; bases not matched to a gene: 9. This CDR3 comprises 15 residues. DNA for the CDR3: TGTGCCATCAATAGTCGGCTAGCGGGAGTCAATGAGCAGTTCTTC. This gives the protein CAINSRLAGVNEQFF.

Here the CDR3 reads CSVEKAYTDTQYF. CDR3 coding DNA: TGCAGCGTTGAAAAGGCGTACACAGATACGCAGTATTTT. This chain links TRBV29-1 with TRBJ2-3; D remains ambiguous. Between the trimmed V and J ends, which lost 2 bases and 2 bases, there was a span of 8 bases. Germline V gene data show CDR1 as SQVTM and CDR2 as ANQGSEA. The CDR3 consists of 13 residues.

CDR3: CASTPREAGSYEQYF. DNA for the CDR3: TGTGCCAGCACCCCCAGGGAAGCGGGGTCCTACGAGCAGTACTTC. The J gene is TRBJ2-7, the V gene TRBV6-5; the match to TRBD2 covers 7 bases. Per germline, CDR1 MNHEY and CDR2 SVGAGI. CDR3 length: 15 residues. With V trimmed by 7 bases and J by 1 base, 10 bases remained unmatched.

The chain links TRBV7-2 to TRBJ2-5; 7 positions match TRBD2. Losses at the gene ends were 5 bases for V and 4 bases for J; bases not matched to a gene: 7. This CDR3 has 14 residues. Per germline, CDR1 SGHTA and CDR2 FQGNSA. The CDR3 protein is CASSPLLAVETQYF. The CDR3 DNA follows: TGTGCCAGCAGCCCCTTGCTAGCGGTAGAGACCCAGTACTTC.

V is TRBV7-9 and J is TRBJ2-5, with TRBD2 matching 7 bases. The CDR3 is 14 amino acids. CDR1 and CDR2 (germline): SEHNR, FQNEAQ (reference sequence). V dropped 5 bases and J dropped 4; count of bases not matched to a gene: 7. CDR3 nucleotides: TGTGCCAGCAGCGCAAGGACTAGAGGAGAGACCCAGTACTTC. Its translation: CASSARTRGETQYF. Using reference TRBV7-9 and TRBJ2-5 for the parts outside the CDR3, the full variable domain is DTGVSQNPRHKITKRGQNVTFRCDPISEHNRLYWYRQTLGQGPEFLTYFQNEAQLEKSRLLSDRFSAERPKGSFSTLEIQRTEQGDSAMYLCASSARTRGETQYFGPGTRLLVL.

The chain has TRBV27 and TRBJ1-3; TRBD1 is a possible D gene (5 bases). CDR3 size: 16 residues. Germline CDR1 reads MNHEY; CDR2 reads SMNVEV (reference sequence). Trimming stripped 2 bases from V and 0 bases from J, with 11 bases between. The CDR3 spells CASSLNSGTSGNTIYF. CDR3 bases: TGTGCCAGCAGTTTAAATTCCGGGACCTCTGGAAACACCATATATTTT.

This rearrangement joins TRBV28 to TRBJ1-1; TRBD1 is a possible D gene (5 bases). Germline assignment: CDR1 MDHEN and CDR2 SYDVKM. Deletions cut 6 bases from V and 8 bases from J, with 13 bases between. CDR3 size: 12 residues. The CDR3 protein is CASSLVGLEAFF. The CDR3 DNA sequence: TGTGCCAGCAGCCTTGTGGGGCTGGAAGCTTTCTTT.

This sequence joins TRBV5-6 and TRBJ1-2; D unclear. The germline V and J ends were trimmed by 3 bases and 0 bases, with 12 bases remaining between them. Germline V gives CDR1 SGHDT, CDR2 YYEEEE. The length of the CDR3 is 15 residues. CDR3 residues: CASSYGRVANYGYTF. DNA for the CDR3: TGTGCCAGCAGCTACGGGAGAGTAGCTAACTATGGCTACACCTTC.